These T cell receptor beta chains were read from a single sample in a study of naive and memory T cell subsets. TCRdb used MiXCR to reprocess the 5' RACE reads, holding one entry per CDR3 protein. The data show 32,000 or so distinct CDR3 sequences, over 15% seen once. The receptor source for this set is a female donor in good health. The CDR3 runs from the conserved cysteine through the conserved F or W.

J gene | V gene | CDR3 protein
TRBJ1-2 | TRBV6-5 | CASRRRTGGAMDGYTF
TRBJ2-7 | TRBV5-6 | CASSGWDREYEQYF
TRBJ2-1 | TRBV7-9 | CASSSQTGGVKNEQFF
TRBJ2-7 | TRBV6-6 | CASRSHRDASYEQYF
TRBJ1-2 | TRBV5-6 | CASSHGLGAVNYGYTF
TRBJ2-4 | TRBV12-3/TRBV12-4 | CASSFTGRKNIQYF
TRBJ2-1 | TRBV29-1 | CSGRTERTIYNEQFF
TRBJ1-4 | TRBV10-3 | CAISETTGTVNEKLFF
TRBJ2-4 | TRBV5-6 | CASSQKTGSKNIQYF
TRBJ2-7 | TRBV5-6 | CASSTGTSGGRLYEQYF
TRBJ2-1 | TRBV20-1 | CSARERTGGASYNEQFF
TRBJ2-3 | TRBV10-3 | CAISDSPNTDTQYF
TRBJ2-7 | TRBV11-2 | CASTRYYEQYF
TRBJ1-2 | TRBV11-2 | CASSLESGNGYTF
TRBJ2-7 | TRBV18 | CASSPPDSPVYEQYF
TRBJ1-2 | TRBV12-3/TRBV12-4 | CASSLDRGRNYGYTF
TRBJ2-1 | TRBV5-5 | CASSPIEGRGYNEQFF
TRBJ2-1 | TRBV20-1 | CSARGDLYSYNEQFF